The source of this TCR beta chain is a study of blood T cell repertoires in COVID-19. Clones were sequenced by immunoSEQ multiplex PCR, and TCRdb holds only the in-frame ones, with some missing. The table includes about 280,000 clones, about 86% detected once. Germline lookup yields CDR1 MRHNA and CDR2 SNTAGT. With 0 bases removed from V and 8 bases from J, the gap between germline ends came to 19 bases. This CDR3 is 16 amino acids long. The chain uses TRBV6-4 and TRBJ1-2; D remains ambiguous. The receptor was derived from a woman aged 70-85 years with COVID-19, enrolled during active disease. Sequenced input: peripheral blood. Here the CDR3 reads CASSDSRAQVGEGYTF. The CDR3 coding sequence is TGTGCCAGCAGTGACTCGAGGGCTCAGGTAGGTGAGGGCTACACCTTC.